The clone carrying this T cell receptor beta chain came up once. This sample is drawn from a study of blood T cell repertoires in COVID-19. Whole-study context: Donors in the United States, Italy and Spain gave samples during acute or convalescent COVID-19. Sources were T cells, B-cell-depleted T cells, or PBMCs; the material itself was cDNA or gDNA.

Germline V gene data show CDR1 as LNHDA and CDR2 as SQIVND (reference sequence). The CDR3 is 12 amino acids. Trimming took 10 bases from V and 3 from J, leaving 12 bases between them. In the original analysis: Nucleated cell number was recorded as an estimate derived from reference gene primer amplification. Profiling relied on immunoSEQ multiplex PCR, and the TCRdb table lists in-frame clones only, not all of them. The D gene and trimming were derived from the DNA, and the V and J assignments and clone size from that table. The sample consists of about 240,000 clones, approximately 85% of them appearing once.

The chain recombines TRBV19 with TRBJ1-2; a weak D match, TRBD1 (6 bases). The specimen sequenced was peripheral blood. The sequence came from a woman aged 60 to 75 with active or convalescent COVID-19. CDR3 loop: CAIQDRYYGYTF. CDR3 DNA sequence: TGTGCCATACAGGACAGATACTATGGCTACACCTTC.